These T cell receptor beta chains were read from a single sample in a study of technical replicates of blood from a handful of donors. Clones were sequenced by immunoSEQ multiplex PCR, and TCRdb holds only the in-frame ones, with some missing. This table has under 65,000 clones, around 90% appearing once. Sequenced: PBMCs. These receptors originate from a human donor in good health. Some clones in this sample may be carry-over from other donors' samples. The CDR3 runs from the conserved cysteine through the conserved F or W. A D gene is named only where the DNA matches it firmly. Size is omitted from some rows. Given values are once, few, many or a class for expanded clones.

D: .
size: .
V: TRBV5-6
length: 13
J: TRBJ1-3
DNA: TGTGCCAGCAGCTTGGGGGGCAGAAACACCATATATTTT
CDR3: CASSLGGRNTIYF

D: TRBD1
size: .
V: TRBV5-1
length: 15
J: TRBJ2-1
DNA: TGCGCCAGCAGCTCGGACAGGGGCGGACCCAATGAGCAGTTCTTC
CDR3: CASSSDRGGPNEQFF

D: TRBD2
size: few
V: TRBV27
length: 17
J: TRBJ2-3
DNA: TGTGCCAGCAGTACTGGACTAGCGGGGGAACACACAGATACGCAGTATTTT
CDR3: CASSTGLAGEHTDTQYF

D: .
size: .
V: TRBV2
length: 15
J: TRBJ1-5
DNA: TGTGCCAGCAGTGTAACGGGTTATAGCAATCAGCCCCAGCATTTT
CDR3: CASSVTGYSNQPQHF

D: .
size: once
V: TRBV19
length: 15
J: TRBJ2-2
DNA: TGTGCCAGTGGTGGGGTGGCAGGGGCTGGAGGGGAGCTGTTTTTT
CDR3: CASGGVAGAGGELFF

D: .
size: .
V: TRBV7-2
length: 13
J: TRBJ1-1
DNA: TGTGCCAGCAGCCCCCAGGGTTACACTGAAGCTTTCTTT
CDR3: CASSPQGYTEAFF

D: TRBD1
size: .
V: TRBV6-6
length: 14
J: TRBJ2-7
DNA: TGTGCCAGCAGTGACGGACAGGGTGTTTACGAGCAGTACTTC
CDR3: CASSDGQGVYEQYF

D: .
size: .
V: TRBV25-1
length: 10
J: TRBJ1-2
DNA: TGTGCCAGCCGAGGGTCTGGCTACACCTTC
CDR3: CASRGSGYTF

D: .
size: .
V: TRBV5-1
length: 14
J: TRBJ2-5
DNA: TGCGCCAGCAGCCTTGGACAGAACCAAGAGACCCAGTACTTC
CDR3: CASSLGQNQETQYF

D: TRBD1
size: .
V: TRBV10-3
length: 15
J: TRBJ1-1
DNA: TGTGCCATCAGTGACCTGTCGAGGGGGCGGACTGAAGCTTTCTTT
CDR3: CAISDLSRGRTEAFF

D: TRBD1
size: .
V: TRBV4-3
length: 15
J: TRBJ2-1
DNA: TGCGCCAGCAGCCAATCCAAGGACAGGGGACCTGAGCAGTTCTTC
CDR3: CASSQSKDRGPEQFF

D: .
size: .
V: TRBV5-1
length: 15
J: TRBJ2-7
DNA: TGCGCCAGCAGCTTCGCAGGGGCCTCGACCTACGAGCAGTACTTC
CDR3: CASSFAGASTYEQYF

D: .
size: .
V: TRBV5-5
length: 14
J: TRBJ2-7
DNA: TGTGCCAGCAGCCCTGGGGGGAGCCCCTACGAGCAGTACTTC
CDR3: CASSPGGSPYEQYF

D: TRBD1
size: .
V: TRBV7-9
length: 14
J: TRBJ1-2
DNA: TGTGCCAGCAGCTTTGGACAGGGGGCGAGTGGCTACACCTTC
CDR3: CASSFGQGASGYTF

D: .
size: .
V: TRBV30
length: 13
J: TRBJ2-7
DNA: TGTGCCTGGAGCTGGAGACGGTCCTACGAGCAGTACTTC
CDR3: CAWSWRRSYEQYF

D: TRBD2
size: .
V: TRBV10-3
length: 15
J: TRBJ2-7
DNA: TGTGCCATCAGTGGCGTTGAGCGGGAGGACTACGAGCAGTACTTC
CDR3: CAISGVEREDYEQYF

D: .
size: .
V: TRBV23-1
length: 14
J: TRBJ2-1
DNA: TGCGCCAGCAGTCCCCGACACGGCTACAATGAGCAGTTCTTC
CDR3: CASSPRHGYNEQFF

D: TRBD1
size: .
V: TRBV9
length: 14
J: TRBJ2-4
DNA: TGTGCCAGCAGCGGAACAGGGGGCTTAAACATTCAGTACTTC
CDR3: CASSGTGGLNIQYF

D: TRBD1
size: .
V: TRBV7-2
length: 15
J: TRBJ1-5
DNA: TGTGCCAGCAGCTCCGGGACAGGGTTCAATCAGCCCCAGCATTTT
CDR3: CASSSGTGFNQPQHF

D: .
size: .
V: TRBV7-9
length: 14
J: TRBJ1-5
DNA: TGTGCCAGCAGCAAAGACAATAGCAATCAGCCCCAGCATTTT
CDR3: CASSKDNSNQPQHF

D: .
size: .
V: TRBV4-3
length: 14
J: TRBJ1-1
DNA: TGCGCCAGCAGCCAAGGCAGCGTAAACACTGAAGCTTTCTTT
CDR3: CASSQGSVNTEAFF

D: .
size: .
V: TRBV20-1
length: 9
J: TRBJ2-5
DNA: TGCAGGCCCGGTGGGACCCAGTACTTC
CDR3: CRPGGTQYF

D: .
size: .
V: TRBV5-6
length: 17
J: TRBJ2-2
DNA: TGTGCCAGCGGAGAGCTTGGGATGCAAGGGAGGACCGGGGAGCTGTTTTTT
CDR3: CASGELGMQGRTGELFF

D: .
size: .
V: TRBV7-2
length: 16
J: TRBJ2-1
DNA: TGTGCCAGCAGCTTAGCCCATTCCAGCGGGCTCAATGAGCAGTTCTTC
CDR3: CASSLAHSSGLNEQFF

D: TRBD1
size: once
V: TRBV19
length: 13
J: TRBJ2-7
DNA: TGTGCCAGTAGCAATACAGGGGCCTACGAGCAGTACTTC
CDR3: CASSNTGAYEQYF

D: .
size: .
V: TRBV7-8
length: 14
J: TRBJ2-7
DNA: TGTGCCAGCAGCTTAAACGCAGGGGGGTACGAGCAGTACTTC
CDR3: CASSLNAGGYEQYF

D: TRBD1
size: .
V: TRBV7-9
length: 16
J: TRBJ1-1
DNA: TGTGCCAGCAGGCCCGCTAGTACAGGGGGCTGGACTGAAGCTTTCTTT
CDR3: CASRPASTGGWTEAFF

D: TRBD2
size: few
V: TRBV7-3
length: 16
J: TRBJ2-3
DNA: TGTGCCAGCAGCGCCAGTGGCGGGAGGGCCTGGGATACGCAGTATTTT
CDR3: CASSASGGRAWDTQYF

D: TRBD2
size: .
V: TRBV7-9
length: 14
J: TRBJ2-7
DNA: TGTGCCAGCAGCTTAGAACTAGCGGGGGGCGAGCAGTACTTC
CDR3: CASSLELAGGEQYF

D: .
size: few
V: TRBV14
length: 11
J: TRBJ1-3
DNA: TGTGCCAGCCGCTCTGGAAACACCATATATTTT
CDR3: CASRSGNTIYF

D: .
size: .
V: TRBV29-1
length: 15
J: TRBJ2-5
DNA: TGCAGCGTTGGAAGAGGCAGGGGTGGGCAAGAGACCCAGTACTTC
CDR3: CSVGRGRGGQETQYF

D: .
size: .
V: TRBV5-6
length: 14
J: TRBJ1-5
DNA: TGTGCCAGCAGCTTTGGGCCGCTCAATCAGCCCCAGCATTTT
CDR3: CASSFGPLNQPQHF

D: .
size: .
V: TRBV6-6
length: 13
J: TRBJ2-1
DNA: TGTGCCAGCAACCACAGGGTTTCCAATGAGCAGTTCTTC
CDR3: CASNHRVSNEQFF

D: .
size: .
V: TRBV4-2
length: 17
J: TRBJ2-3
DNA: TGTGCCAGCAGCCAGGGTAGGCTGACTTATTCCACAGATACGCAGTATTTT
CDR3: CASSQGRLTYSTDTQYF

D: .
size: .
V: TRBV6-1
length: 13
J: TRBJ2-5
DNA: TGTGCCAGCAGTAAGGAGTTCTATGAGACCCAGTACTTC
CDR3: CASSKEFYETQYF

D: .
size: .
V: TRBV30
length: 22
J: TRBJ2-1
DNA: TGTGCCTGGAGGGGGGACACTTGGGCATTCTCAAACACCCCAATCTCTACAAATGAGCAGTTCTTC
CDR3: CAWRGDTWAFSNTPISTNEQFF

D: TRBD1
size: once
V: TRBV27
length: 12
J: TRBJ1-2
DNA: TGTGCCAGCAGTAACAGGGGGCTTGGCTACACCTTC
CDR3: CASSNRGLGYTF

D: TRBD1
size: .
V: TRBV5-6
length: 16
J: TRBJ1-3
DNA: TGTGCCAGCAGCTTACAGGGGTCCCGCTCTGGAAACACCATATATTTT
CDR3: CASSLQGSRSGNTIYF

D: TRBD1
size: .
V: TRBV7-2
length: 15
J: TRBJ2-7
DNA: TGTGCCAGCAGCCCTGACAGGGGGCGATCCTACGAGCAGTACTTC
CDR3: CASSPDRGRSYEQYF

D: .
size: .
V: TRBV28
length: 15
J: TRBJ2-5
DNA: TGTGCCAGCAGCCCCCTCGGGGGACTCCAAGAGACCCAGTACTTC
CDR3: CASSPLGGLQETQYF

D: TRBD1
size: .
V: TRBV5-8
length: 14
J: TRBJ2-5
DNA: TGTGCCAGCAGCCCGAGACAGGGCTCGGGGACCCAGTACTTC
CDR3: CASSPRQGSGTQYF

D: .
size: .
V: TRBV20-1
length: 11
J: TRBJ1-1
DNA: TGCAGTGCTAGAGATCTCGCAGGGCATTCATTT
CDR3: CSARDLAGHSF

D: TRBD1
size: .
V: TRBV23-1
length: 14
J: TRBJ2-5
DNA: TGCGCCAGCAGGGATGACAGGGCAGTCGAGACCCAGTACTTC
CDR3: CASRDDRAVETQYF

D: TRBD1
size: .
V: TRBV6-6
length: 15
J: TRBJ2-7
DNA: TGTGCCAGCAGTTACTCAGGGGGCTACTCCTACGAGCAGTACTTC
CDR3: CASSYSGGYSYEQYF

D: .
size: .
V: TRBV19
length: 15
J: TRBJ2-2
DNA: TGTGCCAGTAGTATAGATCGGGAAAGTTCCGGGGAGCTGTTTTTT
CDR3: CASSIDRESSGELFF

D: .
size: .
V: TRBV6-5
length: 14
J: TRBJ1-2
DNA: TGTGCCAGCAAATCGACAGGCCAGCCCTATGGCTACACCTTC
CDR3: CASKSTGQPYGYTF

D: .
size: .
V: TRBV9
length: 14
J: TRBJ2-7
DNA: TGTGCCAGCAGCGTACTCGGTCAGGGAGGCGAGCAGTACTTC
CDR3: CASSVLGQGGEQYF

D: TRBD2
size: .
V: TRBV7-9
length: 15
J: TRBJ2-5
DNA: TGTGCCAGCAGCGCGGGACTAGCAGACCAAGAGACCCAGTACTTC
CDR3: CASSAGLADQETQYF

D: TRBD1
size: once
V: TRBV18
length: 16
J: TRBJ2-1
DNA: TGTGCCAGCTCACCACCGGGACAGGGGGGTCGCAATGAGCAGTTCTTC
CDR3: CASSPPGQGGRNEQFF

D: TRBD1
size: .
V: TRBV19
length: 15
J: TRBJ2-5
DNA: TGTGCCAGTAGTATAGCTTCGACAGGGTTGGAGACCCAGTACTTC
CDR3: CASSIASTGLETQYF

D: TRBD2
size: .
V: TRBV4-2
length: 16
J: TRBJ2-7
DNA: TGTGCCAGCAGCCAAGATAGGACTAGCGGTCCCTACGAGCAGTACTTC
CDR3: CASSQDRTSGPYEQYF

D: .
size: .
V: TRBV4-1
length: 13
J: TRBJ1-2
DNA: TGCGCCAGCAGCCCCCCAGTGAACTATGGCTACACCTTC
CDR3: CASSPPVNYGYTF

D: .
size: .
V: TRBV7-9
length: 19
J: TRBJ1-3
DNA: TGTGCCAGCAGCTCAGACCTGGGTTATGGGAGCTTATCTGGAAACACCATATATTTT
CDR3: CASSSDLGYGSLSGNTIYF

D: TRBD1
size: .
V: TRBV18
length: 15
J: TRBJ2-5
DNA: TGTGCCAGCTCACCCGCCGGACAGGGTGCACAGACCCAGTACTTC
CDR3: CASSPAGQGAQTQYF

D: TRBD1
size: .
V: TRBV18
length: 14
J: TRBJ1-2
DNA: TGTGCCAGCTCACTTTCGGACAGGGATGGTGGCTACACCTTC
CDR3: CASSLSDRDGGYTF

D: .
size: .
V: TRBV5-1
length: 11
J: TRBJ2-7
DNA: TGCGCCAGCAGCTTCGGGAGAGAGCAGTACTTC
CDR3: CASSFGREQYF

D: .
size: .
V: TRBV7-2
length: 15
J: TRBJ2-3
DNA: TGTGCCAGCAGCCCAAGGCCAGGGTTAGCAGATACGCAGTATTTT
CDR3: CASSPRPGLADTQYF

D: TRBD2
size: few
V: TRBV28
length: 14
J: TRBJ2-5
DNA: TGTGCCAGCAGTTTAGGAGCGGGAGCAGAGACCCAGTACTTC
CDR3: CASSLGAGAETQYF